This T cell receptor beta chain comes out of a study of OX40 agonist ivuxolimab in advanced cancers. Across the whole study: Among those enrolled, mean age was approximately 60 years (range about 23 to 79) and 75% to 90% were male.

The CDR3 is 15 amino acids. Germline V CDR1 and CDR2: SGHNT, YYREEE (reference sequence). V was pared by 6 bases and J by 1 base, with 7 bases of the junction left unmatched. Repertoires were generated with immunoSEQ multiplex PCR, while TCRdb's copy carries only in-frame clones and drops some. The profile shows about 26,000 clones, about four fifths of them singletons. Source: CD4+ or CD8+ T cells sorted from blood, taken in a trial of the OX40 agonist ivuxolimab. V gene TRBV5-4 combines with J gene TRBJ2-3; 8 nucleotides agree with TRBD2. This receptor was taken from an adult with an advanced solid tumor such as melanoma, head and neck, liver or kidney cancer. The CDR3 is CASTLERGRTDTQYF. The CDR3 DNA follows: TGTGCCAGCACCCTCGAGCGGGGGCGCACAGATACGCAGTATTTT.